The 19 T cell receptor beta chains given below trace back to one sample, sequenced in a study of cytomegalovirus exposure and HLA in healthy donors. Primers included in the PCR were 60 Vbeta and 13 Jbeta primers. Libraries were prepared by immunoSEQ multiplex PCR; TCRdb keeps only in-frame clonotypes and omits some of them. The table lists 95,000 to 150,000 clones, roughly 75% of them singletons. Input material: PBMCs. The receptors shown here come from a woman aged 50 to 60 in good health and CMV-seronegative.

This chain links TRBV5-4 with TRBJ2-3, with D possibly matching TRBD2 (6 bases). Germline assignment: CDR1 SGHNT and CDR2 YYREEE (reference sequence). Trimming cost V 0 bases and J 0 bases, with 11 bases left between them. The CDR3 has 16 residues. CDR3: CASSLDPGLSTDTQYF. CDR3 nucleotide sequence: TGTGCCAGCAGCTTGGACCCGGGACTGAGCACAGATACGCAGTATTTT.

The chain joins TRBV11-2 to TRBJ2-1; 8 positions agree with TRBD2. This CDR3 has 16 amino acids. J gave up 3 bases and V 2 bases, and 6 bases lay outside the gene matches. The V gene's germline CDR1 is SGHAT and CDR2 FQNNGV. CDR3 coding DNA: TGTGCCAGCAGCTTAAGGAGGCTAGCGGGCTACAATGAGCAGTTCTTC. The encoded protein is CASSLRRLAGYNEQFF.

This clone was counted a single time. The chain employs TRBV4-1 and TRBJ1-1; D is uncertain. The germline V and J ends were trimmed by 1 base and 4 bases, with 7 bases remaining between them. There are 13 residues in the CDR3. Germline lookup yields CDR1 MGHRA and CDR2 YSYEKL. The CDR3 DNA is TGCGCCAGCAGCCAAGGTTTCGGCACTGAAGCTTTCTTT. Translated, it gives CASSQGFGTEAFF.

The chain has TRBV5-4 and TRBJ2-7; 11 bases are shared with TRBD2. Trimming took 1 base from V and 3 from J; bases not matched to a gene: 3. This CDR3 is built from 15 residues. Germline V gene sequence: CDR1 SGHNT, CDR2 YYREEE (reference sequence). In DNA form, the CDR3 reads TGTGCCAGCAGCTTGACTAGCGGGGGAAACTACGAGCAGTACTTC. Its protein product is CASSLTSGGNYEQYF.

This clone was observed a single time. The genes are TRBV2 and TRBJ2-3; D remains unclear. V was cut by 7 bases and J by 4 bases, with 9 bases left in between. The CDR3 is 12 amino acids. Germline CDR1 SNHLY, CDR2 FYNNEI. CDR3 loop: CASTLSSDTQYF. In DNA form, the CDR3 reads TGTGCCAGCACACTGTCGTCAGATACGCAGTATTTT.

The chain carries TRBV5-4 and TRBJ2-1; TRBD2 matches 7 bases. J gave up 0 bases and V 2 bases, and 11 bases lay outside the gene matches. Per the germline V gene, CDR1 is SGHNT and CDR2 is YYREEE (reference sequence). CDR3 length: 18 residues. The CDR3 DNA sequence: TGTGCCAGCAGCTTAGGGTTACGGGGGAGGGCCTCCTACAATGAGCAGTTCTTC. This sequence encodes CASSLGLRGRASYNEQFF.

This chain joins TRBV14 and TRBJ2-1; 11 bases match TRBD2. The V gene's germline CDR1 is SGHDN and CDR2 FVKESK. CDR3 length equals 15 residues. The J segment lost 6 bases and the V segment lost 2 bases, leaving 3 bases of the junction unmatched. Written as DNA, the CDR3 is TGTGCCAGCAGCCAACGGCTAGCGGGAGGCAATGAGCAGTTCTTC. This codes for CASSQRLAGGNEQFF.

The V call is TRBV30, the J call TRBJ2-6, with a tentative D call TRBD2 (5 bases). Germline V gives CDR1 GTSNPN, CDR2 SVGIG (reference sequence). V lost 5 bases and J lost 0, with 8 bases in between. The CDR3 length is 14 residues. In nucleotides, the CDR3 is TGTGCCTGGGGCCGGGGCTCTGGGGCCAACGTCCTGACTTTC. Translated, it gives CAWGRGSGANVLTF.

The chain couples TRBV18 to TRBJ1-1; 8 positions match TRBD1. The CDR3 is 14 residues long. CDR1 and CDR2 from the germline V gene are KGHSH and LQKENI. V dropped 3 bases and J dropped 3; count of bases not matched to a gene: 3. This CDR3 reads CASSPGQGYTEAFF. In nucleotides, the CDR3 is TGTGCCAGCTCACCTGGACAGGGATACACTGAAGCTTTCTTT.

The V gene is TRBV30, the J gene TRBJ2-7, with D perhaps matching TRBD1 (5 bases). The V and J ends lost 2 bases and 6 bases respectively, with 14 bases between them. The CDR3 runs 13 residues. CDR1 GTSNPN and CDR2 SVGIG come from the germline V gene (reference sequence). This chain's CDR3 is CAWSPDGRGEQYF. In DNA form, the CDR3 reads TGTGCCTGGAGTCCCGACGGTAGGGGCGAGCAGTACTTC.

This clone is large in the sample. This CDR3 is CATSRDLTDQVWSTNEKLFF. CDR3 in DNA: TGTGCCACCAGCAGAGATCTTACCGACCAGGTGTGGTCAACTAATGAAAAACTGTTTTTT. This rearrangement joins TRBV15 to TRBJ1-4, with D unclear. Germline-derived CDR1 and CDR2 are LNHNV and YYDKDF (reference sequence). With 0 bases removed from V and 0 bases from J, the gap between germline ends came to 20 bases. The CDR3 runs to 20 residues. The complete variable domain, with remaining parts taken from reference TRBV15 and TRBJ1-4, reads DAMVIQNPRYQVTQFGKPVTLSCSQTLNHNVMYWYQQKSSQAPKLLFHYYDKDFNNEADTPDNFQSRRPNTSFCFLDIRSPGLGDTAMYLCATSRDLTDQVWSTNEKLFFGSGTQLSVL.

This chain joins TRBV6-5 and TRBJ1-6, with D hard to call. V lost 0 bases, J lost 3 bases, and 9 bases lay in between. Germline values: CDR1 MNHEY, CDR2 SVGAGI. The CDR3 is 16 amino acids. CDR3 DNA sequence: TGTGCCAGCAGTTACTCTGAGCCTTACTATAATTCACCCCTCCACTTT. Translation gives CASSYSEPYYNSPLHF.

The gene calls are TRBV6-1 and TRBJ1-3; D is uncertain. The V end lost 7 bases, the J end lost 3 bases, and 13 bases lay between the germline ends. There are 14 residues in the CDR3. Germline V lookup: CDR1 MNHNS, CDR2 SASEGT. The CDR3 DNA sequence: TGTGCCAGCACCGAACATAATTATGGAAACACCATATATTTT. Protein product: CASTEHNYGNTIYF.

The genes are TRBV19 and TRBJ2-2, with TRBD1 identical over 7 bases. The CDR3 extends over 15 amino acids. The germline V gene encodes CDR1 LNHDA and CDR2 SQIVND (reference sequence). The V and J ends lost 5 bases and 5 bases, in that order; junction bases with no gene match: 8. The CDR3 DNA follows: TGTGCCAGTAGTCACGCAGGGGGTAAGACCGGGGAGCTGTTTTTT. This encodes CASSHAGGKTGELFF.

The chain carries TRBV9 and TRBJ2-7; 7 bases map to TRBD2. This CDR3 region has 14 residues. The germline gives CDR1 SGDLS, CDR2 YYNGEE. Unmatched junction bases numbered 10, after V lost 4 bases and J lost 6 bases. The CDR3, as DNA: TGTGCCAGCAGCAGGGACGCGGGAGTTGGCGAGCAGTACTTC. Amino acid sequence: CASSRDAGVGEQYF.

This chain connects TRBV4-1 to TRBJ2-3; 7 bases line up with TRBD1. The CDR3 sequence is 16 residues long. J was trimmed by 2 bases and V by 3 bases; bases with no gene match: 8. The germline V gene encodes CDR1 MGHRA and CDR2 YSYEKL. This CDR3 is CASSHHRGESTDTQYF. The CDR3 DNA follows: TGCGCCAGCAGCCACCACAGGGGAGAGTCCACAGATACGCAGTATTTT.

A word on this clone: The junction does not match germline at one end; this may be a read error. This rearrangement joins TRBV28 to TRBJ1-5; D gene ambiguous. The CDR3 is made up of 17 amino acids. Per germline, CDR1 MDHEN and CDR2 SYDVKM. CDR3 sequence (DNA): TGTGCCCGCAGTCACCCCTTCGGGGAAGATAGCAATCAGCCCCAGCATTTT. Its translation is CARSHPFGEDSNQPQHF.

The chain couples TRBV7-2 to TRBJ2-2; 13 positions agree with TRBD2. This CDR3 contains 15 residues. Trimming removed 5 bases from V and 8 bases from J; junction bases left unmatched: 5. Looked up from germline, CDR1 is SGHTA and CDR2 is FQGNSA. The CDR3 DNA reads TGTGCCAGCAGCCAAGGACTAGCGGGAGTGGGGGAGCTGTTTTTT. As protein: CASSQGLAGVGELFF.

This chain uses TRBV4-2 with TRBJ1-1; D remains ambiguous. Germline V CDR1 and CDR2: LGHNA, YNFKEQ. CDR3 length: 16 residues. Trimming took off 0 bases at V and 7 bases at J, with 18 bases between the two ends. CDR3 protein: CASSQEAGSKSVEAFF. CDR3 DNA: TGTGCCAGCAGCCAAGAAGCCGGGAGTAAGAGTGTTGAAGCTTTCTTT.